A selection of T cell receptor beta chains follows, all from one sample in a study of identical twins. MiXCR, run by TCRdb on the 5' RACE reads, gives a single entry per CDR3 protein. The sample shows 450,000 or so distinct CDR3 sequences, more than 13% of them seen only once. This sample also belongs to another study, concerning yellow fever vaccine responses in identical twins.

Sequenced: CD4+ T cells sorted from blood. These receptors all come from a woman aged 18-29 years in good health. Each CDR3 is given with its conserved first and last residue. The order of the fields is clone size, CDR3 length, V gene, J gene, D gene, CDR3 protein, CDR3 DNA. The D gene is left open where the match is weak. Rows give clone size only sometimes, using once, few, many, or a class for an expanded clone.

clone_size: .; cdr3_length: 10; v_call: TRBV3-1; j_call: TRBJ2-3; d_call: .; cdr3_aa: CASSQDTQYF; cdr3_nt: TGTGCCAGCAGCCAAGATACGCAGTATTTT
clone_size: .; cdr3_length: 14; v_call: TRBV6-1; j_call: TRBJ2-3; d_call: .; cdr3_aa: CASSPRTWLDTQYF; cdr3_nt: TGTGCCAGCAGTCCCCGGACCTGGCTCGATACGCAGTATTTT
clone_size: few; cdr3_length: 13; v_call: TRBV9; j_call: TRBJ2-1; d_call: .; cdr3_aa: CASSGQFRDEQFF; cdr3_nt: TGTGCCAGCAGCGGTCAGTTTAGGGATGAGCAGTTCTTC
clone_size: .; cdr3_length: 15; v_call: TRBV4-3; j_call: TRBJ1-4; d_call: TRBD1; cdr3_aa: CASSQDRGRSEKLFF; cdr3_nt: TGCGCCAGCAGCCAAGACAGGGGGCGGTCTGAAAAACTGTTTTTT
clone_size: few; cdr3_length: 15; v_call: TRBV4-1; j_call: TRBJ1-4; d_call: .; cdr3_aa: CASSPLLGTNEKLFF; cdr3_nt: TGCGCCAGCAGCCCCCTCCTAGGAACTAATGAAAAACTGTTTTTT
clone_size: few; cdr3_length: 11; v_call: TRBV11-2; j_call: TRBJ1-2; d_call: .; cdr3_aa: CASKQVYGYTF; cdr3_nt: TGTGCCAGCAAACAGGTGTATGGCTACACCTTC
clone_size: .; cdr3_length: 13; v_call: TRBV28; j_call: TRBJ2-7; d_call: .; cdr3_aa: CASERPGAYEQYF; cdr3_nt: TGTGCCAGCGAAAGACCGGGGGCCTACGAGCAGTACTTC
clone_size: many; cdr3_length: 13; v_call: TRBV7-3; j_call: TRBJ2-7; d_call: TRBD1; cdr3_aa: CASSLGTVYEQYF; cdr3_nt: TGTGCCAGCAGCTTGGGGACAGTCTACGAGCAGTACTTC
clone_size: few; cdr3_length: 11; v_call: TRBV29-1; j_call: TRBJ1-2; d_call: .; cdr3_aa: CSVEPGDGYTF; cdr3_nt: TGCAGCGTTGAACCGGGGGATGGCTACACCTTC
clone_size: many; cdr3_length: 15; v_call: TRBV3-1; j_call: TRBJ2-1; d_call: .; cdr3_aa: CASSQDRARNNEQFF; cdr3_nt: TGTGCCAGCAGCCAAGATAGGGCTAGGAACAATGAGCAGTTCTTC
clone_size: few; cdr3_length: 12; v_call: TRBV20-1; j_call: TRBJ2-3; d_call: .; cdr3_aa: CSAREEDGTQYF; cdr3_nt: TGCAGTGCTAGAGAGGAGGATGGTACGCAGTATTTT
clone_size: .; cdr3_length: 16; v_call: TRBV28; j_call: TRBJ1-2; d_call: TRBD1; cdr3_aa: CASSSPKTGRNYGYTF; cdr3_nt: TGTGCCAGCAGTTCACCTAAGACAGGGCGGAACTATGGCTACACCTTC
clone_size: many; cdr3_length: 15; v_call: TRBV7-2; j_call: TRBJ2-2; d_call: .; cdr3_aa: CASRSGRLVTGELFF; cdr3_nt: TGTGCCAGCAGATCGGGACGGCTGGTCACCGGGGAGCTGTTTTTT
clone_size: few; cdr3_length: 12; v_call: TRBV19; j_call: TRBJ1-1; d_call: .; cdr3_aa: CASRRWSTEAFF; cdr3_nt: TGTGCCAGTAGGAGGTGGAGCACTGAAGCTTTCTTT
clone_size: few; cdr3_length: 16; v_call: TRBV27; j_call: TRBJ2-7; d_call: .; cdr3_aa: CASSIRGGSISYEQYF; cdr3_nt: TGTGCCAGCAGCATAAGGGGAGGTTCCATCTCCTACGAGCAGTACTTC
clone_size: .; cdr3_length: 17; v_call: TRBV12-3/TRBV12-4; j_call: TRBJ2-5; d_call: .; cdr3_aa: CASSLSLGGGPRETQYF; cdr3_nt: TGTGCCAGCAGTTTAAGCCTGGGGGGGGGGCCACGGGAGACCCAGTACTTC
clone_size: .; cdr3_length: 17; v_call: TRBV4-3; j_call: TRBJ2-7; d_call: TRBD2; cdr3_aa: CASSQVPPGRGSYEQYF; cdr3_nt: TGCGCCAGCAGCCAAGTGCCCCCCGGGAGGGGGTCCTACGAGCAGTACTTC
clone_size: .; cdr3_length: 12; v_call: TRBV27; j_call: TRBJ2-7; d_call: TRBD1; cdr3_aa: CASSATGVEQYF; cdr3_nt: TGTGCCAGCAGTGCGACAGGGGTCGAGCAGTACTTC
clone_size: few; cdr3_length: 15; v_call: TRBV2; j_call: TRBJ2-2; d_call: .; cdr3_aa: CASRIEATATGELFF; cdr3_nt: TGTGCCAGCAGAATAGAGGCCACGGCGACCGGGGAGCTGTTTTTT
clone_size: .; cdr3_length: 15; v_call: TRBV24-1; j_call: TRBJ1-2; d_call: TRBD1; cdr3_aa: CATSDEGTGRLGYTF; cdr3_nt: TGTGCCACCAGTGATGAAGGGACAGGGAGACTTGGCTACACCTTC
clone_size: few; cdr3_length: 15; v_call: TRBV7-9; j_call: TRBJ1-6; d_call: .; cdr3_aa: CASRPSGGLNSPLHF; cdr3_nt: TGTGCCAGCCGTCCTTCGGGGGGGCTTAATTCACCCCTCCACTTT
clone_size: few; cdr3_length: 16; v_call: TRBV12-3/TRBV12-4; j_call: TRBJ2-1; d_call: .; cdr3_aa: CASSSLGGSSYNEQFF; cdr3_nt: TGTGCCAGCAGCAGTCTCGGCGGTAGCTCCTACAATGAGCAGTTCTTC
clone_size: few; cdr3_length: 13; v_call: TRBV28; j_call: TRBJ1-1; d_call: .; cdr3_aa: CASGGGPRTEAFF; cdr3_nt: TGTGCCAGCGGGGGTGGGCCGCGGACAGAAGCTTTCTTT
clone_size: .; cdr3_length: 11; v_call: TRBV27; j_call: TRBJ1-4; d_call: .; cdr3_aa: CASSTNEKLFF; cdr3_nt: TGTGCCAGCTCGACGAATGAAAAACTGTTTTTT
clone_size: once; cdr3_length: 16; v_call: TRBV2; j_call: TRBJ2-3; d_call: .; cdr3_aa: CASSTTSTRAADTQYF; cdr3_nt: TGTGCCAGCAGTACAACTTCGACTAGGGCCGCAGATACGCAGTATTTT
clone_size: many; cdr3_length: 14; v_call: TRBV20-1; j_call: TRBJ2-3; d_call: .; cdr3_aa: CSAGKRGAADTQYF; cdr3_nt: TGCAGTGCTGGGAAGAGGGGGGCCGCAGATACGCAGTATTTT
clone_size: many; cdr3_length: 14; v_call: TRBV5-1; j_call: TRBJ2-7; d_call: .; cdr3_aa: CASTLAYERGEQYF; cdr3_nt: TGCGCCAGCACCCTTGCTTATGAGAGAGGCGAGCAGTACTTC
clone_size: .; cdr3_length: 13; v_call: TRBV2; j_call: TRBJ2-3; d_call: .; cdr3_aa: CASSEGWEDTQYF; cdr3_nt: TGTGCCAGCAGTGAAGGCTGGGAGGATACGCAGTATTTT
clone_size: .; cdr3_length: 14; v_call: TRBV29-1; j_call: TRBJ1-5; d_call: TRBD1; cdr3_aa: CSVGETGGYQPQHF; cdr3_nt: TGCAGCGTTGGGGAAACAGGGGGTTATCAGCCCCAGCATTTT
clone_size: few; cdr3_length: 16; v_call: TRBV15; j_call: TRBJ2-4; d_call: .; cdr3_aa: CATSREGVGAKNIQYF; cdr3_nt: TGTGCCACCAGCAGAGAGGGAGTAGGGGCCAAAAACATTCAGTACTTC
clone_size: few; cdr3_length: 15; v_call: TRBV6-5; j_call: TRBJ2-1; d_call: TRBD2; cdr3_aa: CASSYSAGGRHEQFF; cdr3_nt: TGTGCCAGCAGTTACTCCGCGGGAGGGCGGCATGAGCAGTTCTTC
clone_size: many; cdr3_length: 14; v_call: TRBV5-5; j_call: TRBJ2-7; d_call: TRBD2; cdr3_aa: CASSLDSGMYEQYF; cdr3_nt: TGTGCCAGCAGCTTGGACAGCGGGATGTACGAGCAGTACTTC
clone_size: many; cdr3_length: 14; v_call: TRBV15; j_call: TRBJ2-7; d_call: .; cdr3_aa: CATSRIRVSGEQYF; cdr3_nt: TGTGCCACCAGCAGAATCAGGGTTTCGGGAGAGCAGTACTTC
clone_size: .; cdr3_length: 16; v_call: TRBV11-2; j_call: TRBJ2-3; d_call: .; cdr3_aa: CASGRGQSFFADTQYF; cdr3_nt: TGTGCCAGCGGAAGAGGACAGTCTTTTTTTGCAGATACGCAGTATTTT
clone_size: few; cdr3_length: 16; v_call: TRBV4-3; j_call: TRBJ2-7; d_call: TRBD1; cdr3_aa: CASSQEPGQSSYEQYF; cdr3_nt: TGCGCCAGCAGCCAGGAACCGGGACAGAGCTCCTACGAGCAGTACTTC
clone_size: .; cdr3_length: 15; v_call: TRBV2; j_call: TRBJ2-6; d_call: .; cdr3_aa: CASSASRAGANVLTF; cdr3_nt: TGTGCCAGCAGTGCATCCAGGGCTGGGGCCAACGTCCTGACTTTC
clone_size: .; cdr3_length: 12; v_call: TRBV28; j_call: TRBJ2-3; d_call: .; cdr3_aa: CASSWLTDTQYF; cdr3_nt: TGTGCCAGCAGTTGGTTGACAGATACGCAGTATTTT
clone_size: once; cdr3_length: 15; v_call: TRBV20-1; j_call: TRBJ2-3; d_call: TRBD2; cdr3_aa: CSATGLAGGTDTQYF; cdr3_nt: TGCAGTGCTACTGGACTAGCGGGGGGCACAGATACGCAGTATTTT
clone_size: .; cdr3_length: 17; v_call: TRBV6-2/TRBV6-3; j_call: TRBJ2-3; d_call: .; cdr3_aa: CASRQTRGLWSTDTQYF; cdr3_nt: TGTGCCAGCAGACAGACTAGGGGTCTTTGGTCCACAGATACGCAGTATTTT
clone_size: few; cdr3_length: 13; v_call: TRBV4-2; j_call: TRBJ2-1; d_call: .; cdr3_aa: CASSQDAGGEQFF; cdr3_nt: TGTGCCAGCAGCCAAGATGCCGGAGGTGAGCAGTTCTTC
clone_size: few; cdr3_length: 15; v_call: TRBV7-3; j_call: TRBJ2-1; d_call: TRBD1; cdr3_aa: CASSLGGPRYNEQFF; cdr3_nt: TGTGCCAGCAGTTTAGGGGGCCCCCGATACAATGAGCAGTTCTTC
clone_size: few; cdr3_length: 16; v_call: TRBV27; j_call: TRBJ2-5; d_call: TRBD1; cdr3_aa: CASSLTPGQGRETQYF; cdr3_nt: TGTGCCAGCAGTTTAACACCGGGACAGGGGAGGGAGACCCAGTACTTC
clone_size: .; cdr3_length: 16; v_call: TRBV7-2; j_call: TRBJ2-1; d_call: TRBD2; cdr3_aa: CASSSLSGNTWNEQFF; cdr3_nt: TGTGCCAGCAGCTCACTTAGCGGGAATACGTGGAATGAGCAGTTCTTC
clone_size: .; cdr3_length: 15; v_call: TRBV7-8; j_call: TRBJ1-4; d_call: TRBD1; cdr3_aa: CASSLAGTGVEKLFF; cdr3_nt: TGTGCCAGCAGCTTAGCGGGGACAGGGGTTGAAAAACTGTTTTTT
clone_size: few; cdr3_length: 15; v_call: TRBV5-1; j_call: TRBJ1-2; d_call: .; cdr3_aa: CASSFGVQANYGYTF; cdr3_nt: TGCGCCAGCAGCTTTGGAGTTCAAGCTAACTATGGCTACACCTTC
clone_size: few; cdr3_length: 13; v_call: TRBV6-5; j_call: TRBJ2-3; d_call: .; cdr3_aa: CASSYSDSSTQYF; cdr3_nt: TGTGCCAGCAGTTACTCTGACAGTAGTACGCAGTATTTT
clone_size: few; cdr3_length: 13; v_call: TRBV29-1; j_call: TRBJ2-7; d_call: TRBD1; cdr3_aa: CSVEGQGAREQYF; cdr3_nt: TGCAGCGTTGAGGGACAGGGGGCGAGAGAGCAGTACTTC
clone_size: .; cdr3_length: 13; v_call: TRBV29-1; j_call: TRBJ2-5; d_call: .; cdr3_aa: CSVPRELQETQYF; cdr3_nt: TGCAGCGTCCCTCGGGAGCTACAAGAGACCCAGTACTTC
clone_size: many; cdr3_length: 14; v_call: TRBV18; j_call: TRBJ2-3; d_call: .; cdr3_aa: CASSPGVSTDTQYF; cdr3_nt: TGTGCCAGCTCACCAGGCGTATCCACAGATACGCAGTATTTT
clone_size: few; cdr3_length: 17; v_call: TRBV20-1; j_call: TRBJ2-3; d_call: TRBD2; cdr3_aa: CSAPPGTSGGQGDTQYF; cdr3_nt: TGCAGTGCGCCTCCCGGGACTAGCGGGGGGCAGGGAGATACGCAGTATTTT
clone_size: few; cdr3_length: 14; v_call: TRBV29-1; j_call: TRBJ1-5; d_call: .; cdr3_aa: CSVAGTSSNQPQHF; cdr3_nt: TGCAGCGTCGCCGGGACAAGTAGCAATCAGCCCCAGCATTTT
clone_size: few; cdr3_length: 16; v_call: TRBV4-2; j_call: TRBJ1-1; d_call: TRBD1; cdr3_aa: CASSQGPTGGRTEAFF; cdr3_nt: TGTGCCAGCAGCCAAGGCCCTACAGGGGGGAGGACTGAAGCTTTCTTT
clone_size: .; cdr3_length: 14; v_call: TRBV7-2; j_call: TRBJ2-1; d_call: .; cdr3_aa: CASSEAGSYNEQFF; cdr3_nt: TGTGCCAGCAGCGAAGCAGGGTCCTACAATGAGCAGTTCTTC
clone_size: once; cdr3_length: 15; v_call: TRBV30; j_call: TRBJ2-1; d_call: TRBD2; cdr3_aa: CAWSRTSFEFDEQFF; cdr3_nt: TGTGCCTGGAGCCGGACTAGTTTTGAGTTCGATGAGCAGTTCTTC